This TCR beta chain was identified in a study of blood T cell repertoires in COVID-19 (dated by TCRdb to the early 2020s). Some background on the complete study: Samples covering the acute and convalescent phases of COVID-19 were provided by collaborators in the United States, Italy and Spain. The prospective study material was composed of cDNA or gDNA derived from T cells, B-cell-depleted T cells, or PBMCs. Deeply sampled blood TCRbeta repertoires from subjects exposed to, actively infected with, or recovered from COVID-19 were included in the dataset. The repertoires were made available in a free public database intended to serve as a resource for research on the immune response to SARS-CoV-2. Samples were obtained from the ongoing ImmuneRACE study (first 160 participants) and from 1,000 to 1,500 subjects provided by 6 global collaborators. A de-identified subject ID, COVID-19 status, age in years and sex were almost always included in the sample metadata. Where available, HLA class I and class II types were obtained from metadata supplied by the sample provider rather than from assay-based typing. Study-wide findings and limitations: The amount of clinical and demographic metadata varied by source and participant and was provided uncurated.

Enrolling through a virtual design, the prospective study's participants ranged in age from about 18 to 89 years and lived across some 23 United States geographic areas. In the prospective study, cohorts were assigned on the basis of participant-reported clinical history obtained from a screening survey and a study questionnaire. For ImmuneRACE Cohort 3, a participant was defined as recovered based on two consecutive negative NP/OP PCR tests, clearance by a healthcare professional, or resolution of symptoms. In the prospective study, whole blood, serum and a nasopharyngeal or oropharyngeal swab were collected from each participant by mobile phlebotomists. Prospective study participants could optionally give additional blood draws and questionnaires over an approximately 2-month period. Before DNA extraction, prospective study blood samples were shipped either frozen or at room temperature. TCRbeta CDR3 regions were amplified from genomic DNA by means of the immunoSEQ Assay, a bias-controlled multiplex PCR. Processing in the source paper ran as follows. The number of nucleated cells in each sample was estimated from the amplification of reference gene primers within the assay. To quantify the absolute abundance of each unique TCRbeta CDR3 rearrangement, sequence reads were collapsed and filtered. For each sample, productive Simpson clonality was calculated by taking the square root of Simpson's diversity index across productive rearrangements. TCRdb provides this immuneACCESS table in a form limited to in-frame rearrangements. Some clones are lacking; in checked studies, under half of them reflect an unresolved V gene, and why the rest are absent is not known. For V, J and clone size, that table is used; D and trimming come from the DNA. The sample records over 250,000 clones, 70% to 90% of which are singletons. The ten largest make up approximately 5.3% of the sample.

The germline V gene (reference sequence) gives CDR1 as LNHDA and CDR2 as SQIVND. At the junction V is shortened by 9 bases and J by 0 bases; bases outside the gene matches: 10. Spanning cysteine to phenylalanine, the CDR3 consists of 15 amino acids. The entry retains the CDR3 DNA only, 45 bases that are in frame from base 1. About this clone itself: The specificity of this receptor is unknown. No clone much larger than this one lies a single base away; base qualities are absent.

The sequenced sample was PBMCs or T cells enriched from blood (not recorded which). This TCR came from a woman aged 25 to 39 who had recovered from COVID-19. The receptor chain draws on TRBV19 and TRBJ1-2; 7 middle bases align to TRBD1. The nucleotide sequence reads TGTGCCAGCTCGGGACAGCTTAGTTCTAACTATGGCTACACCTTC. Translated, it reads CASSGQLSSNYGYTF.